These 6 T cell receptor beta chains originate from one sample sequenced in a study of response to subunit inactivated influenza vaccine. TCRdb called the RT-PCR reads again in MiXCR, with one record for every CDR3 protein. The data contain roughly 760,000 distinct CDR3 sequences, around 20% of them singletons. The input for sequencing was PBMCs from blood, taken roughly 5 days after vaccination. The receptors stem from a man aged 50 to 59 who received an inactivated influenza vaccine.

This sequence joins TRBV6-6 and TRBJ1-1; a possible D gene is TRBD1 (6 bases). The CDR3 is made up of 12 amino acids. CDR1 is MNHNY, CDR2 SVGAGI, per germline (reference sequence). V lost 3 bases to trimming and J lost 13 bases, with 15 bases between them. The DNA for the CDR3 is TGTGCCAGCAGTTATGCGGGGGCCGGGGATTTCTTT. Its translation is CASSYAGAGDFF.

This clonotype was counted only a few times. J is TRBJ1-2 and V is TRBV27; 7 bases are a match to TRBD1. The germline CDR1 and CDR2 sequences are MNHEY and SMNVEV (reference sequence). This CDR3 has 15 amino acids. Losses at the gene ends were 6 bases for V and 7 bases for J; bases not matched to a gene: 14. The CDR3 is CASRTQRGGDSGYTF. In nucleotides, the CDR3 is TGTGCCAGCAGGACTCAAAGAGGGGGCGACTCTGGCTACACCTTC.

The chain is built from TRBV20-1 and TRBJ2-1; no reliable D call. The CDR3 sequence is 10 residues long. The germline V gene encodes CDR1 DFQATT and CDR2 SNEGSKA (reference sequence). The ends were cut back, 4 bases at V and 5 bases at J, with 3 bases in the middle. The CDR3 is CSATNNEQFF. The CDR3 nucleotides are TGCAGTGCTACCAACAATGAGCAGTTCTTC.

This clonotype was picked up many times. The rearrangement uses TRBV3-1 and TRBJ2-4; 9 positions agree with TRBD1. CDR1 and CDR2 from the germline V gene are LGHDT and YNNKEL (reference sequence). J was trimmed by 7 bases and V by 2 bases; bases with no gene match: 12. The length of the CDR3 is 17 residues. The CDR3 bases are TGTGCCAGCAGCCAATGGGGAGAAGGGACAGGGTTTAACATTCAGTACTTC. Translating it yields CASSQWGEGTGFNIQYF.

The table lists this clonotype with a few counts. CDR3 sequence (DNA): TGTGCCAGCAGCTATGGACAGGGATCAGGCGAGCAGTACTTC. Protein sequence: CASSYGQGSGEQYF. This rearrangement joins TRBV7-2 to TRBJ2-7; 8 positions agree with TRBD1. V lost 4 bases, J lost 6 bases, and 8 bases stayed unmatched. CDR3 size: 14 residues. Per the germline V gene, CDR1 is SGHTA and CDR2 is FQGNSA.

The V call is TRBV5-1, the J call TRBJ2-2; the D gene could be TRBD1 or TRBD2 (5 bases each). Germline CDR1 and CDR2: SGHRS and YFSETQ. The CDR3 runs 16 residues. Trimming removed 4 bases at V and 0 bases at J, with 13 bases between. CDR3 coding DNA: TGCGCCAGCAGCACCGGGACCGTCGCGAACACCGGGGAGCTGTTTTTT. It translates to CASSTGTVANTGELFF.